This TCR beta chain was found in a study of blood T cell repertoires in COVID-19. Overall study context: Spain, Italy and the United States supplied samples that represented acute and convalescent COVID-19.

Germline trimming cut 8 bases from V and 6 bases from J; bases unmatched to any gene: 10. Germline V gene sequence: CDR1 MRHNA, CDR2 SNTAGT. This CDR3 comprises 13 residues. Profiling relied on immunoSEQ multiplex PCR, and the TCRdb table lists in-frame clones only, not all of them. The sample has some 31,000 clones; over 90% are singletons. This TCR came from a human donor in a cohort sampled during active COVID-19. This chain joins TRBV6-4 and TRBJ2-7, with 7 bases lining up with TRBD2. Sequencing used peripheral blood. The CDR3 nucleotides read TGTGCCAGCTCCGGAAGTCCGGGGGGCGAGCAGTACTTC. Protein: CASSGSPGGEQYF.